The entry that follows covers one T cell receptor (beta chain) sequence. Its antigen is still unknown. Nothing much larger sits one base from this clone, and base qualities are not available. Libraries were prepared through the immunoSEQ multiplex PCR assay. This immuneACCESS table, as held by TCRdb, lists in-frame sequences with V and J called but not all clones. Of the missing ones, under half trace to an unresolved V gene in checked studies; the others have no known cause. The sample table records approximately 89,000 clones; roughly 86% of these occur just once. Around 20% of the sample comes from the top ten. These data come from a study of control samples from healthy donors and cancer patients (dated by TCRdb to about 2020). V ends up 5 bases short and J 5 bases short, with an unmatched junction base count of 5. Inclusive of the bounding cysteine and phenylalanine, the CDR3 is 15 residues long. Here the CDR3 DNA is all that survives: 45 bases in frame from base 1. CDR1 SGHTA and CDR2 FQGNSA are derived from the germline V gene.

The rearrangement combines TRBV7-2 with TRBJ2-3, with TRBD2 matching 12 junction bases. Sequencing was done on a sample of blood. The TCR was taken from a man aged 50-60 years in good health. The sequenced DNA is TGTGCCAGCAGCCTCAGACTAGCGGGAGTAGATACGCAGTATTTT. Translated, it reads CASSLRLAGVDTQYF. Reference TRBV7-2 and TRBJ2-3 proteins supply the regions before and after the CDR3; the full variable domain is: GAGVSQSPSNKVTEKGKDVELRCDPISGHTALYWYRQSLGQGLEFLIYFQGNSAPDKSGLPSDRFSAERTGGSVSTLTIQRTQQEDSAVYLCASSLRLAGVDTQYFGPGTRLTVL.